The rows below give T cell receptor beta chains drawn from one sample of a study of beta chain features in type 1 diabetes. Sequencing used immunoSEQ multiplex PCR; TCRdb keeps in-frame clones, though not all of them. This table holds about 230,000 clones, 9.6% found once. Material: naive CD4+ T cells from blood. The receptors were gathered from a woman under 30 in good health. Each CDR3 is given with its conserved first and last residue. The D gene is left open where the match is weak. The size field is filled for only some rows; it gives once, few, many or a size class.

D gene,J gene,V gene,clone size,CDR3 DNA,CDR3 protein
TRBD1,TRBJ1-5,TRBV7-9,many,TGTGCCAGCAGCTTAGACAGGGGACTTAGCAATCAGCCCCAGCATTTT,CASSLDRGLSNQPQHF
-,TRBJ2-7,TRBV11-1,-,TGTGCCAGCAGCTTTAGGGGTTTTAGCTCCTACGAGCAGTACTTC,CASSFRGFSSYEQYF
TRBD2,TRBJ2-2,TRBV30,few,TGTGCCCGGTCCGCGGGGACTAGTTCCGGCACCGGGGAGCTGTTTTTT,CARSAGTSSGTGELFF
TRBD1,TRBJ2-1,TRBV6-4,-,TGTGCCAGCAGTGATGAGACAGGGGGAGATCGGTTCTTC,CASSDETGGDRFF
-,TRBJ1-2,TRBV7-9,-,TGTGCCAGCCGCCTTCCCCCTAGTGAAGGCTACACCTTC,CASRLPPSEGYTF
-,TRBJ2-1,TRBV7-2,-,TGTGCCAGCAGCTTACGGGAACCCTACAATGAGCAGTTCTTC,CASSLREPYNEQFF
TRBD1,TRBJ1-5,TRBV2,-,TGTGCCAGCAGTAAAGGACAGGGTAGGCAGCCCCAGCATTTT,CASSKGQGRQPQHF
TRBD1,TRBJ2-3,TRBV12-5,few,TGTGCTAGTGGTTTGTTCCCGGGACAGGGGCGAGGAGATACGCAGTATTTT,CASGLFPGQGRGDTQYF
TRBD1,TRBJ2-3,TRBV30,-,TGTGCCTGGGGATACAACACAGGGGGGCGCGGCACAGATACGCAGTATTTT,CAWGYNTGGRGTDTQYF
TRBD2,TRBJ2-7,TRBV7-2,-,TGTGCCAGCAGCTGGGCCGGGACTAGCGGAACCTACGAGCAGTACTTC,CASSWAGTSGTYEQYF
TRBD2,TRBJ2-1,TRBV4-2,-,TGTGCCAGCAGCCAAGAGGGGACTAGCGGCTACAATGAGCAGTTCTTC,CASSQEGTSGYNEQFF
TRBD2,TRBJ2-1,TRBV6-4,few,TGTGCCAGCAGTGCAGGACTAGCGGGGGTCAATGAGCAGTTCTTC,CASSAGLAGVNEQFF
TRBD1,TRBJ1-2,TRBV2,-,TGTGCCAGCAGCCCGACAGGGTTCAACTATGGCTACACCTTC,CASSPTGFNYGYTF
-,TRBJ2-1,TRBV7-6,few,TGTGCCAGCAGCTTAGGGTCAGCGGCGGCCTCCTACAATGAGCAGTTCTTC,CASSLGSAAASYNEQFF
TRBD1,TRBJ1-2,TRBV30,-,TGTGCCTGGACCGGACAGGGATTGAGGGGCTACACCTTC,CAWTGQGLRGYTF
-,TRBJ1-2,TRBV5-4,few,TGTGCCAGCAGCCGAATCAGGGAGGACTATGGCTACACCTTC,CASSRIREDYGYTF
-,TRBJ2-1,TRBV29-1,-,TGCAGCGTTGCCCGCGGCGGAACTGAATCACCGATGCGTTACAATGAGCAGTTCTTC,CSVARGGTESPMRYNEQFF
TRBD2,TRBJ2-2,TRBV19,few,TGTGCCAGCGCCCTAGCGGCCACCGGGGAGCTGTTTTTT,CASALAATGELFF
TRBD1,TRBJ1-2,TRBV19,-,TGTGCCAGTAGTGCGGGACAGGGAATCTATGGCTACACCTTC,CASSAGQGIYGYTF
TRBD1,TRBJ2-5,TRBV19,few,TGTGCCAGTAGTATAGACACCGGGACAGCGGAGACCCAGTACTTC,CASSIDTGTAETQYF
-,TRBJ1-6,TRBV5-6,few,TGTGCCAGCAGCTGGAGCGCGGCCCCCGGACCCCTCCACTTT,CASSWSAAPGPLHF
TRBD2,TRBJ2-1,TRBV7-6,-,TGTGCCAGCAGCTTCCGCCCGGGACTAGCGGCCTCCTACAATGAGCAGTTCTTC,CASSFRPGLAASYNEQFF
TRBD1,TRBJ2-1,TRBV5-1,-,TGCGCCAGCAGCCTGCGGGGGACAGGGGATGGAAATGAGCAGTTCTTC,CASSLRGTGDGNEQFF
-,TRBJ1-5,TRBV19,few,TGTGCCAGTAGTATGAGGGCAGGGGATGGTCAGCCCCAGCATTTT,CASSMRAGDGQPQHF
-,TRBJ2-6,TRBV1,few,TGCACCAGCAGCCTCGGGGTTTTGGGGAGCCTTGATTCTGGGGCCAACGTCCTGACTTTC,CTSSLGVLGSLDSGANVLTF
TRBD2,TRBJ2-1,TRBV11-2,-,TGTGCCAGCAGCTTATCGCGACGCAGGACTAGCGGGAACTTCTATGAGCAGTTCTTC,CASSLSRRRTSGNFYEQFF
TRBD1,TRBJ2-7,TRBV14,few,TGTGCCAGCAGCCAGGGAAGACAGGGAATCTACGAGCAGTACTTC,CASSQGRQGIYEQYF
TRBD2,TRBJ2-3,TRBV7-6,-,TGTGCCAGCAGCTTACTAGCGGGGGGGCCTGATACGCAGTATTTT,CASSLLAGGPDTQYF
-,TRBJ1-4,TRBV6-6,few,TGTGCCAGCAGTTACGCTAGACAGGCGGGTAATGAAAAACTGTTTTTT,CASSYARQAGNEKLFF
-,TRBJ1-1,TRBV5-1,-,TGCGCCAGCAGCTTGGCCCCACAGGGCATGGACACTGAAGCTTTCTTT,CASSLAPQGMDTEAFF
TRBD1,TRBJ1-5,TRBV6-1,few,TGTGCCAGCAGTTTTAGGACAGGGGACCAGCCCCAGCATTTT,CASSFRTGDQPQHF
TRBD2,TRBJ2-7,TRBV30,-,TGTGCCTGGAGTCTAAGCGGGAGCGCCTACGAGCAGTACTTC,CAWSLSGSAYEQYF
TRBD1,TRBJ1-5,TRBV7-9,few,TGTGCCAGCAGCTTAGCGAGGACAGGGAAGGAGGGTCAGCCCCAGCATTTT,CASSLARTGKEGQPQHF
-,TRBJ1-6,TRBV4-2,-,TGTGCCAGCAGCCAAGAACGTACTTATTCACCCCTCCACTTT,CASSQERTYSPLHF
TRBD1,TRBJ2-1,TRBV10-3,few,TGTGCCATCACCTTTGGGGACAGGGGCTACAATGAGCAGTTCTTC,CAITFGDRGYNEQFF
TRBD2,TRBJ2-1,TRBV5-1,-,TGCGCCAGCAGCTTGGCCGGGTTAGCGGGACCCCTCAATGAGCAGTTCTTC,CASSLAGLAGPLNEQFF
TRBD2,TRBJ2-2,TRBV9,-,TGTGCCAGCAGCGTAGATCCTAGCGGGAGCCCGACGAACACCGGGGAGCTGTTTTTT,CASSVDPSGSPTNTGELFF
-,TRBJ1-1,TRBV2,-,TGTGCCAGCAAATTATCCGGGACTGAAGCTTTCTTT,CASKLSGTEAFF
TRBD1,TRBJ1-1,TRBV30,-,TGTGCCTGGGGGGGACAGCTGAACACTGAAGCTTTCTTT,CAWGGQLNTEAFF
-,TRBJ2-7,TRBV9,-,TGTGCCAGCAGCGTGAACCTCGGGGTTCCCACCTACGAGCAGTACTTC,CASSVNLGVPTYEQYF
TRBD1,TRBJ2-7,TRBV29-1,-,TGCAGCGTTCGGGACAGGGACTACGAGCAGTACTTC,CSVRDRDYEQYF
-,TRBJ2-3,TRBV5-1,-,TGCGCCAGCAGCTTGCAGGGCTCCAGCACAGATACGCAGTATTTT,CASSLQGSSTDTQYF
-,TRBJ1-2,TRBV6-5,-,TGTGCCAGCAGTTACTCGGGCAGTAACTATGGCTACACCTTC,CASSYSGSNYGYTF
TRBD1,TRBJ1-4,TRBV4-2,few,TGTGCCAGCAGCCAAGATCGGAATGGTGGACAGGGTAGGGAAAAACTGTTTTTT,CASSQDRNGGQGREKLFF
-,TRBJ1-1,TRBV30,few,TGTGCCGGGCAGGCGATGAACACTGAAGCTTTCTTT,CAGQAMNTEAFF
TRBD1,TRBJ1-5,TRBV6-1,few,TGTGCCAGCAGTGGCAGACAGGGGCCTTATAGCAATCAGCCCCAGCATTTT,CASSGRQGPYSNQPQHF